These 9 T cell receptor beta chains share one sample of origin, sequenced in a study of beta chain features in type 1 diabetes. Investigators reverse transcribed all isolated RNA, so they sequenced expressed TCRB transcripts. Measured with immunoSEQ multiplex PCR; TCRdb has only the in-frame clones, and not every one. Of about 930,000 clones detected, roughly a sixth appear once; the ten largest clones hold about 0.02%. Sequencing was carried out using naive CD4+ T cells from blood. All receptors derive from a woman between 18 and 30 years old in good health.

This chain links TRBV18 with TRBJ2-1, with 10 bases identical to TRBD2. This CDR3 region has 19 residues. Trimming at V came to 0 bases and at J to 13 bases, leaving 21 bases not matched to a gene. Germline V CDR1 and CDR2: KGHSH, LQKENI. The CDR3 region has the DNA TGTGCCAGCTCACCACCTTTTGAGGGGGTCATGGCTAGCGGGAGAAAACAGTTCTTC. As protein: CASSPPFEGVMASGRKQFF.

The J gene is TRBJ1-2, the V gene TRBV15, with D uncertain. The CDR3 contains 13 residues. The germline V and J ends were trimmed by 5 bases and 4 bases, with 11 bases remaining between them. Germline lookup yields CDR1 LNHNV and CDR2 YYDKDF (reference sequence). CDR3 nucleotide sequence: TGTGCCACCAGCGTACGGAATATCTATGGCTACACCTTC. Translated, it gives CATSVRNIYGYTF.

The chain couples TRBV28 to TRBJ1-5, with D uncertain. The ends were cut back, 1 base at V and 11 bases at J, with 9 bases in the middle. The CDR3 covers 12 residues. Germline CDR1 reads MDHEN; CDR2 reads SYDVKM. The CDR3 DNA reads as TGTGCCAGCAGTTTATTAGCAATTGCCCAGCATTTT. Translation gives CASSLLAIAQHF.

This chain joins TRBV7-3 and TRBJ2-5, with D hard to call. CDR1 SGHTA and CDR2 FQGTGA come from the germline V gene. The CDR3 is 13 amino acids. The germline V and J ends were trimmed by 3 bases and 2 bases, with 7 bases remaining between them. The CDR3 sequence is CASSLNLQETQYF. The CDR3 DNA reads TGTGCCAGCAGCTTGAACTTGCAAGAGACCCAGTACTTC. Full variable domain (outside the CDR3, taken from reference TRBV7-3 and TRBJ2-5): GAGVSQTPSNKVTEKGKYVELRCDPISGHTALYWYRQSLGQGPEFLIYFQGTGAADDSGLPNDRFFAVRPEGSVSTLKIQRTERGDSAVYLCASSLNLQETQYFGPGTRLLVL.

The chain links TRBV7-2 to TRBJ1-4; no clear D gene. V shed 3 bases and J shed 5 bases, with 13 bases lying between them. The CDR3 sequence is 15 residues long. CDR1 is SGHTA and CDR2 is FQGNSA in the germline V gene. CDR3 nucleotide sequence: TGTGCCAGCAGCTTTGACGGTCCGGGGAATGAAAAACTGTTTTTT. Protein sequence: CASSFDGPGNEKLFF.

This clone has more than one count but fewer than ten. The chain employs TRBV5-6 and TRBJ1-1; 10 bases align to TRBD1. Germline V gene data show CDR1 as SGHDT and CDR2 as YYEEEE. The ends lost 4 bases at V and 6 bases at J; junction bases unmatched: 9. CDR3 length equals 15 residues. The CDR3 loop reads CASSMLDRGGPEAFF. CDR3 in DNA: TGTGCCAGCAGCATGCTGGACAGGGGGGGCCCTGAAGCTTTCTTT.

The CDR3: CASSEGTLVYEQYF. The CDR3 nucleotides read TGTGCCAGCAGTGAAGGGACCTTGGTTTACGAGCAGTACTTC. The V and J genes are TRBV6-1 and TRBJ2-7; D is uncertain. The germline CDR1 and CDR2 sequences are MNHNS and SASEGT. The CDR3 has 14 amino acids. Deletions cut 1 base from V and 4 bases from J, with 11 bases between.

Only a few counts were recorded for this clone. The chain uses TRBV10-3 and TRBJ2-1; D gene uncertain. Germline V lookup: CDR1 ENHRY, CDR2 SYGVKD. CDR3 length: 11 residues. V lost 7 bases to trimming and J lost 4 bases, with 5 bases between them. For the CDR3, the DNA is TGTGCCATCATGGAATACAATGAGCAGTTCTTC. Its translation: CAIMEYNEQFF.

This clone appeared a few times. V is TRBV19 and J is TRBJ2-2; 7 nucleotides agree with TRBD1. The germline V gene has CDR1 LNHDA and CDR2 SQIVND (reference sequence). V shed 6 bases, J shed 5 bases, and the junction held 9 bases outside the gene matches. The CDR3 sequence is 15 residues long. The chain's CDR3 is CASSFRDRKTGELFF. The CDR3 bases are TGTGCCAGTAGCTTTCGGGACAGAAAGACCGGGGAGCTGTTTTTT.